This T cell receptor (beta chain) appears in the sequencing data of a study of T cells in Graves' hyperthyroidism and ophthalmopathy (dated by TCRdb to between 2018 and 2021). Turning to the overall study: Peripheral blood samples were taken at the time of initial diagnosis, prior to any treatment. After blood sampling, hyperthyroidism patients were treated with methimazole at a starting dose of 30 mg daily, and ophthalmopathy patients were treated with high-dose intravenous methylprednisolone. Thyroid tissue and blood T-cell repertoires from six Graves' hyperthyroidism patients were also compared in the study. TCR V-J signatures able to tell the groups apart were searched for in a discovery cohort of around 95 patients, of whom roughly 42 had Graves' ophthalmopathy and around 58 had stable Graves' hyperthyroidism. For training and testing, the approximately 97 patients in the discovery cohort were randomly divided in a 7:3 ratio. The paper reports TCR Vbeta CDR3 sequencing of some 140 peripheral blood samples: some 44 ophthalmopathy, under 80 hyperthyroidism and 17 progressor patients. Prospective prediction of ophthalmopathy was tested in an independent validation cohort consisting of fewer than 20 hyperthyroidism patients and 17 patients who later progressed to ophthalmopathy.

What the authors observed across the whole study: Most expanded thyroid clonotypes (frequency above 0.001) were also detected in blood, suggesting blood repertoires may reflect thyroid immune responses. Sample size was not statistically predetermined, and investigators were not blinded to group allocation. During validation, the model predicted progression to ophthalmopathy a median of roughly six months ahead of onset, with approximately 70% sensitivity and more than 72% specificity. A model built on a 13 V-J signature distinguished ophthalmopathy from stable hyperthyroidism, reaching 85% to 90% sensitivity and about 81% specificity in cross-validation and 80%/75% in testing.

The TCR beta CDR3 regions were amplified from the RNA transcripts. The first round of RT-PCR for the TCR CDR3 was performed with the HTBI primer set and the Qiagen OneStep RT-PCR kit. Libraries were constructed in a second round of multiplex PCR, after which size selection and purification were performed. Paired-end sequencing of the libraries was performed with 100 bp reads on an Illumina HiSeq2000. Per the source publication's procedure: SOAPnuke was used to process the raw data, with reads discarded if the reads contained adapters or uncalled bases, had a mean Phred below 15, or lacked an exact constant-primer or identifier match. High-quality paired reads were merged with COPE v1.2.5, and unique nucleotide sequences were defined as clonotypes. MiTCR v1.1 was used to align clonotypes to the IMGT TRBV, TRBD and TRBJ reference segments. Analysis was restricted to V-J combinations with a frequency above 0.0001, which covered roughly 99% of repertoires. A TCS score was defined as the ratio between F50 (clonal expansion) and ExV (chaos), using BLOSUM62-based TCRdist between CDR3 peptides within each V-J. Welch's t-statistics and random forest reduced 500 to 650 V-J features to fewer than 15, which were used in a naive Bayes classifier (R e1071). TCRdb cleaned the public reads at Q25 with fastp, built clones with MiXCR and kept in-frame beta chains. Under each unique CDR3 protein, matching rows form one entry showing the most common genes and DNA. The V and J calls here are based on TCRdb, not the publication. This sample is represented by some 360,000 distinct CDR3 sequences; approximately 15% of them were singletons. The top ten hold about 11% of the sample.

Stable Graves' hyperthyroidism was defined as the absence of progression to ophthalmopathy over 18 months of follow-up. Hyperthyroidism patients were newly diagnosed, with disease duration under 2 months, and aged 18 to 65 years. The study excluded patients with uncontrolled infections, other autoimmune diseases, pregnancy or lactation. Clinical symptoms, serum thyroxine and TRAb, thyroid ultrasound, and orbital computed tomography formed the basis for the diagnoses. Ficoll-Paque density gradient centrifugation was used to isolate PBMCs from under 11 ml of fresh peripheral blood. Total RNA was extracted with Trizol reagent, and quality was checked on an Agilent 2100 Bioanalyzer. This clonotype has ten or more counts. Its antigen remains undetermined. No base quality values were provided; no much bigger clone lies one nucleotide off. Sequences were obtained from blood. The receptor comes from a woman in her sixties or seventies with Graves' hyperthyroidism.

This receptor carries the CDR3 CASSIGASGSSYNEQFF. The bases read TGTGCCAGTAGTATAGGGGCTAGCGGGAGTTCGTACAATGAGCAGTTCTTC. The chain links TRBV19 with TRBJ2-1, with TRBD2 identical over 10 junction bases. CDR1 is given as LNHDA and CDR2 as SQIVND, both from the germline V gene (reference sequence). Taken from cysteine to phenylalanine, the CDR3 has 17 residues. Only the CDR3 part of the read is kept: 51 bases, read in frame from the first base. At the junction V is shortened by 1 base and J by 4 bases; bases outside the gene matches: 7.